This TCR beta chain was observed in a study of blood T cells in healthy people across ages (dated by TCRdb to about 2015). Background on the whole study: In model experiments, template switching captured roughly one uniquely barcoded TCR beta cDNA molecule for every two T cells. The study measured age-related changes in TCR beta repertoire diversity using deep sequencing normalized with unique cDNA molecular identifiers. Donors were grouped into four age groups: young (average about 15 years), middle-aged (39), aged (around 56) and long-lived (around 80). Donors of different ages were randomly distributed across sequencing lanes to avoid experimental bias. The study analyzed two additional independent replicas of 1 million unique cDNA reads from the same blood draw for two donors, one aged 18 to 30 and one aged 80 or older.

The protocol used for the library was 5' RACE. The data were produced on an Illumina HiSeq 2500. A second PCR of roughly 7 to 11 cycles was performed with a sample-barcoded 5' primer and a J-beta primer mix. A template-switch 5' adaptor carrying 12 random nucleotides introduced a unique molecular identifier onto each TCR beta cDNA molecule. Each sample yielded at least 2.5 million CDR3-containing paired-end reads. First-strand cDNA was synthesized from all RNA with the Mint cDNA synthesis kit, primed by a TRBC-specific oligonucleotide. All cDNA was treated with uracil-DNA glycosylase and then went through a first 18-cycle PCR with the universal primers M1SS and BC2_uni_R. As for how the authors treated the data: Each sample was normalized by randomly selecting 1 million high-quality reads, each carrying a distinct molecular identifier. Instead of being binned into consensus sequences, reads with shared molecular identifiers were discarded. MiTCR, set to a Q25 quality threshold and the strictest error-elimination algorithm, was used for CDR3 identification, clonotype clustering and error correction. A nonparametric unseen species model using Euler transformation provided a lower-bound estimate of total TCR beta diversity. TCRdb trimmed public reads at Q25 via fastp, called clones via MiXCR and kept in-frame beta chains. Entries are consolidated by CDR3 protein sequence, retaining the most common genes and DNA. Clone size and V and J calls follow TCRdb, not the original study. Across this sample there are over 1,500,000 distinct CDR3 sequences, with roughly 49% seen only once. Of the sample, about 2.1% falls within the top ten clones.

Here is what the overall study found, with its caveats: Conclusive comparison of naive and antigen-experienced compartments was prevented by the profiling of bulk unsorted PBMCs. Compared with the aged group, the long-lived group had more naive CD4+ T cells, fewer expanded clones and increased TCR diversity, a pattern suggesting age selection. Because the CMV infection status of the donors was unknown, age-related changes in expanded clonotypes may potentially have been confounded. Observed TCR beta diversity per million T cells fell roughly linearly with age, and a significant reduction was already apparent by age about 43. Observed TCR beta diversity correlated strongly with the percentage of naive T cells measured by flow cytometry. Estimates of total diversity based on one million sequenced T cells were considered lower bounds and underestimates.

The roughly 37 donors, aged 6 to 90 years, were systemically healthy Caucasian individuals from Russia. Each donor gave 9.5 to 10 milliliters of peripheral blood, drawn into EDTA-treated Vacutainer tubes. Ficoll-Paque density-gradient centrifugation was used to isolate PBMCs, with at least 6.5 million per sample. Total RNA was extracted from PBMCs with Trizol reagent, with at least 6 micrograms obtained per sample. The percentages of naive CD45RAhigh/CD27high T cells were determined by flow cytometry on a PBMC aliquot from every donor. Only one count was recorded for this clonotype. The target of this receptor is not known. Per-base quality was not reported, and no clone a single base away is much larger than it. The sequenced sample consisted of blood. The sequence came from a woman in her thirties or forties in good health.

The base sequence is TGTGCCAGCACCCTAAGGGCCTATAATTCACCCCTCCACTTT. It translates as CASTLRAYNSPLHF. The chain is encoded by TRBV12-3 or TRBV12-4 joined to TRBJ1-6; no confident D gene assignment can be made. The junction carries 9 bases between V and J, which are trimmed by 7 bases and 2 bases respectively. There are 14 amino acids in the CDR3, from cysteine to phenylalanine inclusive. Only the CDR3 region is kept as DNA, spanning 42 bases read in frame from base 1.